This T cell receptor (beta chain) originates from a study of shared T cell receptors in the human thymus. CDR1 MNHEY and CDR2 SMNVEV come from the germline V gene (reference sequence). The CDR3 length is 16 residues. J was trimmed by 3 bases and V by 2 bases; bases with no gene match: 6. Sequencing was performed with immunoSEQ multiplex PCR; in TCRdb, only in-frame clones are kept and a portion is missing. The sample shows some 700,000 clones, around nine tenths of them seen only once. A further study also used this sample, focusing on human thymus T cells. That work adds: Resections removed during corrective heart surgery provided the thymus tissue used. An apparent bias in V and J gene usage was seen in thymic and blood repertoires. In unrelated individuals, thymic repertoires overlapped highly, according to related research.

The chain carries TRBV27 and TRBJ1-2; 10 bases align to TRBD1. Input material: thymocytes. The TCR comes from a boy younger than two with a congenital heart defect. The CDR3 DNA reads as TGTGCCAGCAGTTTAGGGACAGGGGCACCCGACTATGGCTACACCTTC. Protein sequence: CASSLGTGAPDYGYTF.